The source of this T cell receptor beta chain is a study of shared clonotypes between healthy human individuals. Notes on the study in general: What naive subsets generally showed was a larger estimated richness than memory subsets showed.

Germline V gives CDR1 MDHEN, CDR2 SYDVKM. Trimming shortened V by 5 bases and J by 4 bases, and 12 bases separated the two germline ends. The CDR3 extends over 14 amino acids. Generated by immunoSEQ multiplex PCR, the TCRdb table keeps only in-frame clones and is missing some. The sample consists of about a million clones, approximately 80% of them appearing once. In this sample, this clone turned up once. The antigen remains undetermined. Sample: memory CD4+ T cells from PBMCs. The subset was: CD45RA-negative fraction. The chain joins TRBV28 to TRBJ1-5; D possibly corresponds to TRBD1 (5 bases). This receptor was taken from a man younger than 35 in good health. Some clones in this sample may be carry-over from other donors' samples. The CDR3 region has the DNA TGTGCCAGCAGTCGACTGGGGGGGAATCAGCCCCAGCATTTT. Translated: CASSRLGGNQPQHF.